One sample yielded the 13 T cell receptor beta chains listed below, sequenced in a study of identical twins. TCRdb used MiXCR to reprocess the 5' RACE reads, holding one entry per CDR3 protein. Counted here are about 890,000 distinct CDR3 sequences, 9% to 15% occurring once; the ten biggest clones make up around 1.6%. The data also belong to a second study, concerning yellow fever vaccine responses in identical twins.

Sequencing was done on a sample of PBMCs. The receptors originated from a woman aged 18-29 years in good health.

The chain has TRBV29-1 and TRBJ2-1; D may match TRBD1 or TRBD2 (7 bases each). CDR1 is SQVTM, CDR2 ANQGSEA, per germline. V dropped 3 bases and J dropped 5 bases, with 20 bases sitting between them. This CDR3 region has 16 residues. DNA for the CDR3: TGCAGCGTTGAGGGGGGAGAGCGGGACAGCGACAATGAGCAGTTCTTC. Encoded protein: CSVEGGERDSDNEQFF.

The rearrangement links TRBV5-1 to TRBJ2-2, with TRBD1 identical over 8 bases. V shed 4 bases and J 1 base; nucleotides not matched to a gene: 6. Germline V gene sequence: CDR1 SGHRS, CDR2 YFSETQ. The CDR3 length is 16 residues. CDR3 DNA sequence: TGCGCCAGCAGCGGCGCCGGGACAGGGAACACCGGGGAGCTGTTTTTT. Amino acid sequence: CASSGAGTGNTGELFF.

This clonotype showed up just a few times. The rearrangement joins TRBV13 to TRBJ1-5; 12 bases are a match to TRBD1. The trim removed 5 bases at V and 5 bases at J, leaving 13 bases unmatched. CDR1 is PRHDT, CDR2 FYEKMQ, per germline (reference sequence). This CDR3 is built from 18 residues. The CDR3 reads CASSKGDRGRPGDQPQHF. In DNA, the CDR3 is TGTGCCAGCAGCAAAGGGGACAGGGGGCGACCGGGAGATCAGCCCCAGCATTTT.

The chain recombines TRBV9 with TRBJ2-7, with 9 bases that match TRBD2. Germline CDR1 and CDR2: SGDLS and YYNGEE. V lost 4 bases, J lost 4 bases, and 9 bases stayed unmatched. The CDR3 spans 15 residues. The CDR3 DNA sequence: TGTGCCAGCAGCTCCGAACAGGGACTAGCTTACGAGCAGTACTTC. This gives the protein CASSSEQGLAYEQYF.

This clonotype has a handful of counts. The chain recombines TRBV4-1 with TRBJ2-7, with 12 bases fitting TRBD2. The CDR3 consists of 15 residues. Germline CDR1 MGHRA, CDR2 YSYEKL. The V gene end was trimmed by 4 bases and the J gene end by 3 bases; junction bases not matched to a gene: 4. The DNA for the CDR3 is TGCGCCAGCAGCCTCTTGACTAGCGGGGGCTACGAGCAGTACGTC. Translating gives CASSLLTSGGYEQYV.

V and J are TRBV11-2 and TRBJ2-2; tentative D call: TRBD1 (6 bases). The CDR3 loop spans 16 amino acids. Germline V gene lookup returns CDR1 SGHAT and CDR2 FQNNGV. With 6 bases removed from V and 0 bases from J, the gap between germline ends came to 14 bases. The CDR3 coding sequence is TGTGCCAGCAGTAAAGGGGGTTTAGCGAACACCGGGGAGCTGTTTTTT. Encoded protein: CASSKGGLANTGELFF.

This clonotype was found a few times. The J gene is TRBJ2-1, the V gene TRBV14, with D perhaps assigned TRBD1 or TRBD2 (5 bases each). CDR3 size: 14 residues. Looked up from germline, CDR1 is SGHDN and CDR2 is FVKESK. Deletions cut 4 bases from V and 9 bases from J, with 16 bases between. CDR3 DNA sequence: TGTGCCAGCAGCCGACGAGAGGGGAAGGGTGAGCAGTTCTTC. Translated: CASSRREGKGEQFF.

The chain uses TRBV12-3 or TRBV12-4 and TRBJ2-1; the match to TRBD2 covers 7 bases. After removal of 6 bases from V and 3 bases from J, the junction contained 5 bases not matched to a gene. CDR3 size: 14 residues. CDR3 bases: TGTGCCAGCAGACCGGGACTACTCTACAATGAGCAGTTCTTC. This translates into CASRPGLLYNEQFF.

This clonotype was counted between two and nine times. The gene calls are TRBV2 and TRBJ1-1; D uncertain. V lost 3 bases to trimming and J lost 4 bases, with 9 bases between them. CDR3 length: 13 amino acids. Germline CDR1 SNHLY, CDR2 FYNNEI. The CDR3 DNA reads as TGTGCCAGCAGTGATGTGAGTCCCACTGAAGCTTTCTTT. Protein sequence: CASSDVSPTEAFF.

This clonotype was found a few times. This chain's CDR3 is CASTNLEVFEQFF. For the CDR3, the DNA is TGTGCCAGCACCAATCTAGAGGTATTTGAGCAGTTCTTC. The chain recombines TRBV2 with TRBJ2-1; unclear D gene. V was pared by 7 bases and J by 9 bases, with 16 bases between. The CDR3 consists of 13 residues. Germline V gene data show CDR1 as SNHLY and CDR2 as FYNNEI.

This clonotype was detected a few times. V usage is TRBV7-8 and J usage is TRBJ2-1, with a tentative D call TRBD2 (5 bases). Trimming shortened V by 1 base and J by 3 bases, and 10 bases separated the two germline ends. The CDR3 extends over 15 amino acids. Per germline, CDR1 SGHVS and CDR2 FQNEAQ. This CDR3 is CASSLGRAGYNEQFF. The CDR3 nucleotides are TGTGCCAGCAGCTTAGGTAGGGCGGGCTACAATGAGCAGTTCTTC. The complete variable domain, with remaining parts taken from reference TRBV7-8 and TRBJ2-1, reads GAGVSQSPRYKVAKRGQDVALRCDPISGHVSLFWYQQALGQGPEFLTYFQNEAQLDKSGLPSDRFFAERPEGSVSTLKIQRTQQEDSAVYLCASSLGRAGYNEQFFGPGTRLTVL.

This clonotype has a handful of counts. V and J are TRBV4-1 and TRBJ1-4, with TRBD1 matching 11 bases. The CDR3 runs 15 residues. Germline CDR1 is MGHRA and CDR2 is YSYEKL. Unmatched junction bases numbered 6, after V lost 4 bases and J lost 8 bases. The CDR3 region is CASSPIGTGGEKLFF. CDR3 DNA sequence: TGCGCCAGCAGCCCGATAGGGACAGGGGGAGAAAAACTGTTTTTT.

V and J are TRBV24-1 and TRBJ1-1; D call uncertain. The CDR3 covers 13 residues. Germline assignment: CDR1 KGHDR and CDR2 SFDVKD. The V and J ends lost 5 bases and 0 bases respectively, with 6 bases between them. CDR3 sequence reads: CATSGSMNTEAFF. CDR3 in DNA: TGTGCCACCAGTGGCAGTATGAACACTGAAGCTTTCTTT.